A single sample gave rise to the 25 T cell receptor beta chains below, sequenced in a study of T cell repertoires in cytomegalovirus infection. These receptors have no identified antigens. TCRdb itself ran the reads through MiXCR, one entry per CDR3 protein. In the table there are 100,000 to 150,000 distinct CDR3 sequences, 32% of which are singletons. This material consisted of CD8+ T cells from cultured PBMCs, taken from culture after CMV antigen stimulation. The receptors here all came from a human donor in good health (CMV status not recorded). Some clones in this sample may be carry-over from other donors' samples.

This chain connects TRBV11-2 to TRBJ2-7; D remains unclear. This CDR3 has 18 amino acids. V was cut by 4 bases and J by 0 bases, with 22 bases left in between. The germline gives CDR1 SGHAT, CDR2 FQNNGV. The CDR3 region has the DNA TGTGCCAGCAGCTCGTTTCCCTTGAATGGCGTGAGCTCCTACGAGCAGTACTTC. The encoded protein is CASSSFPLNGVSSYEQYF.

The chain links TRBV7-6 to TRBJ1-4; D is unresolved. The CDR3 has 15 residues. V gave up 5 bases and J gave up 4 bases, with 14 bases separating them. In germline, CDR1 is SGHVS, CDR2 FNYEAQ. The CDR3 is CASSPPDGINEKLFF. CDR3 nucleotide sequence: TGTGCCAGCAGCCCCCCGGACGGGATTAATGAAAAACTGTTTTTT.

This clonotype was seen repeatedly, ten times or more. The chain links TRBV12-3 or TRBV12-4 to TRBJ1-1; D is unclear. Trimming removed 6 bases at V and 4 bases at J, with 18 bases between. There are 15 residues in the CDR3. CDR3 nucleotide sequence: TGTGCCAGCAGCCAAGGACCTTTTGGGAGCACTGAAGCTTTCTTT. Residues: CASSQGPFGSTEAFF.

This clonotype was detected ten times or more. This sequence joins TRBV12-3 or TRBV12-4 and TRBJ2-2; 14 positions agree with TRBD2. V shed 5 bases, J shed 1 base, and the junction held 6 bases outside the gene matches. The CDR3 totals 18 residues. For the CDR3, the DNA is TGTGCCAGCAGTCCCGGGACTAGCGGGGGAAGGAACACCGGGGAGCTGTTTTTT. It encodes CASSPGTSGGRNTGELFF.

In its sample, this clonotype was seen a few times. The junction differs from germline at one of its ends, possibly a read error. The chain joins TRBV7-2 to TRBJ2-3; 11 bases fit TRBD2. Per germline, CDR1 SGHTA and CDR2 FQGNSA. The CDR3 extends over 12 amino acids. The CDR3 reads CASSSTSGGSVF. In DNA, the CDR3 is TGTGCCAGCAGCTCAACTAGCGGGGGTTCAGTATTT. The full variable domain, with the rest looked up from reference TRBV7-2 and TRBJ2-3, is GAGVSQSPSNKVTEKGKDVELRCDPISGHTALYWYRQSLGQGLEFLIYFQGNSAPDKSGLPSDRFSAERTGGSVSTLTIQRTQQEDSAVYLCASSSTSGGSVFGPGTRLTVL.

This rearrangement joins TRBV14 to TRBJ1-2, with D possibly matching TRBD1 (5 bases). The V end was cut by 4 bases, the J end by 1 base, with 16 bases between. Germline V gene sequence: CDR1 SGHDN, CDR2 FVKESK. CDR3 length: 16 residues. The DNA for the CDR3 is TGTGCCAGCAGCCCCTTGCCCGGAGGGGATAACTATGGCTACACCTTC. It codes for CASSPLPGGDNYGYTF.

The CDR3 region has the DNA TGCGCCAGCAGCCAAACAACGAATGACTATGGCTACACCTTC. Its translation: CASSQTTNDYGYTF. J is TRBJ1-2 and V is TRBV4-3; D remains unclear. This CDR3 comprises 14 residues. The V gene lost 2 bases and the J gene lost 3 bases, with 10 bases spanning the gap. Germline loops: CDR1 LGHNA, CDR2 YSLEER.

V and J are TRBV13 and TRBJ2-7; TRBD1 matches 7 bases. The CDR3 has 13 residues. Germline CDR1 is PRHDT and CDR2 is FYEKMQ (reference sequence). V was clipped by 4 bases and J by 0 bases; unmatched bases: 0. CDR3 DNA sequence: TGTGCCAGCAGCTACAGGGGCTCCTACGAGCAGTACTTC. Amino acid sequence: CASSYRGSYEQYF. Based on the CDR3 plus reference TRBV13 and TRBJ2-7, the full variable domain is AAGVIQSPRHLIKEKRETATLKCYPIPRHDTVYWYQQGPGQDPQFLISFYEKMQSDKGSIPDRFSAQQFSDYHSELNMSSLELGDSALYFCASSYRGSYEQYFGPGTRLTVT.

This clonotype was seen ten or more times. The genes are TRBV4-1 and TRBJ1-1; no firm D call. This CDR3 is built from 16 residues. V dropped 0 bases and J dropped 4 bases, with 15 bases sitting between them. Germline assignment: CDR1 MGHRA and CDR2 YSYEKL. The CDR3 DNA sequence: TGCGCCAGCAGCCAAGATCTCCCGGTCACCGGCACTGAAGCTTTCTTT. Encoded protein: CASSQDLPVTGTEAFF.

V and J are TRBV4-3 and TRBJ2-5; D gene ambiguous. The CDR3 spans 15 residues. The V and J ends lost 4 bases and 5 bases respectively, with 17 bases between them. Per the germline V gene, CDR1 is LGHNA and CDR2 is YSLEER. As DNA, the CDR3 is TGCGCCAGCAGCCTATCCATCGTCGAGACGGAGACCCAGTACTTC. Protein: CASSLSIVETETQYF.

The genes are TRBV6-2 or TRBV6-3 and TRBJ2-6, with a possible D match to TRBD1 (6 bases). Germline V CDR1 and CDR2: MNHEY, SVGEGT. The CDR3 contains 17 residues. Trimming removed 6 bases at V and 0 bases at J, with 15 bases between. The CDR3 protein is CASSTGTPDSGANVLTF. The CDR3 DNA sequence: TGTGCCAGCAGCACCGGGACACCGGACTCTGGGGCCAACGTCCTGACTTTC.

The chain couples TRBV12-3 or TRBV12-4 to TRBJ2-1, with 14 bases matching TRBD2. The length of the CDR3 is 15 residues. V dropped 5 bases and J dropped 9; count of bases not matched to a gene: 6. The DNA for the CDR3 is TGTGCCAGCAGTCAGACTAGCGGGGGGGCAGGTGAGCAGTTCTTC. Its translation: CASSQTSGGAGEQFF.

This clonotype has a handful of counts. The V call is TRBV7-2, the J call TRBJ1-1; 9 bases are shared with TRBD1. With V trimmed by 8 bases and J by 4 bases, 11 bases remained unmatched. The germline V gene encodes CDR1 SGHTA and CDR2 FQGNSA. The CDR3 runs to 15 residues. The CDR3 DNA reads TGTGCCAGCGTCACAGGGGGCGAGAGTGGCACTGAAGCTTTCTTT. Its protein is CASVTGGESGTEAFF.

This chain joins TRBV19 and TRBJ2-1; 10 nucleotides agree with TRBD2. Trimming removed 4 bases from V and 1 base from J; junction bases left unmatched: 1. The CDR3 length is 15 residues. In germline, CDR1 is LNHDA, CDR2 SQIVND (reference sequence). CDR3 region: CASSTAGGSYNEQFF. Here the CDR3 DNA reads TGTGCCAGTAGTACAGCGGGGGGGTCCTACAATGAGCAGTTCTTC.

In its sample, this clonotype was seen many times. V is TRBV7-2 and J is TRBJ1-2, with D perhaps matching TRBD1 (6 bases). The CDR3 sequence is 15 residues long. Germline-derived CDR1 and CDR2 are SGHTA and FQGNSA. V lost 2 bases, J lost 7 bases, and 17 bases lay in between. The CDR3 protein is CASSLWQGHSSGYTF. The CDR3 coding sequence is TGTGCCAGCAGCTTATGGCAGGGACATAGTAGTGGCTACACCTTC.

Ten or more counts support this clonotype. This sequence joins TRBV7-9 and TRBJ1-4; D remains unclear. CDR1 is SEHNR and CDR2 is FQNEAQ in the germline V gene (reference sequence). Trimming removed 1 base at V and 8 bases at J, with 5 bases between. CDR3 size: 12 residues. CDR3 residues: CASSLGTEKLFF. DNA of the CDR3: TGTGCCAGCAGCTTAGGAACCGAAAAACTGTTTTTT.

The chain couples TRBV20-1 to TRBJ2-1, with D tentatively TRBD1 or TRBD2 (6 bases each). Germline CDR1 and CDR2: DFQATT and SNEGSKA (reference sequence). The germline V and J ends were trimmed by 5 bases and 5 bases, with 13 bases remaining between them. This CDR3 comprises 13 residues. CDR3 residues: CSAGGPWDNEQFF. Here the CDR3 DNA reads TGCAGTGCTGGGGGGCCGTGGGACAATGAGCAGTTCTTC.

This clonotype was recorded many times. This chain connects TRBV7-9 to TRBJ2-4; D gene unclear. This CDR3 spans 14 amino acids. V lost 5 bases and J 0 bases, leaving 8 bases between the germline ends. CDR1 is SEHNR, CDR2 FQNEAQ, per germline (reference sequence). The CDR3 nucleotides read TGTGCCAGCAGCAGAACCGTAGCCAAAAACATTCAGTACTTC. Protein: CASSRTVAKNIQYF.

Regarding this clonotype: This may arise from a read error, as a much more abundant clone is one base away. This chain links TRBV7-8 with TRBJ2-3, with unresolved D. This CDR3 comprises 15 residues. Trimming removed 3 bases at V and 0 bases at J, with 10 bases between. CDR1 and CDR2 from the germline V gene are SGHVS and FQNEAQ. CDR3 in amino acids: CASSFHPSSTDTQYF. In nucleotides, the CDR3 is TGTGCCAGCAGCTTTCACCCCTCTAGCACAGATACGCAGTATTTT. Filled out from reference TRBV7-8 and TRBJ2-3, the complete variable domain reads GAGVSQSPRYKVAKRGQDVALRCDPISGHVSLFWYQQALGQGPEFLTYFQNEAQLDKSGLPSDRFFAERPEGSVSTLKIQRTQQEDSAVYLCASSFHPSSTDTQYFGPGTRLTVL.

As DNA, the CDR3 is TGCAGTGCGAGCAGGGCAACCTACAATGAGCAGTTCTTC. It codes for CSASRATYNEQFF. The V gene is TRBV20-1, the J gene TRBJ2-1; the D gene is possibly TRBD1 (5 bases). The V gene lost 6 bases and the J gene lost 2 bases, with 11 bases spanning the gap. CDR1 is DFQATT, CDR2 SNEGSKA, per germline (reference sequence). The CDR3 runs 13 residues.

The V gene is TRBV19, the J gene TRBJ1-5; D is uncertain. CDR1 is LNHDA and CDR2 is SQIVND in the germline V gene (reference sequence). This CDR3 comprises 17 residues. V lost 6 bases and J 0 bases, leaving 18 bases between the germline ends. CDR3 coding DNA: TGTGCCAGTAGAGAGAGGCTTTACGTGGGTAGCAATCAGCCCCAGCATTTT. Its protein product is CASRERLYVGSNQPQHF.

This clonotype was observed a few times. This chain links TRBV5-1 with TRBJ1-5, with 7 bases aligning to TRBD1. Germline loops: CDR1 SGHRS, CDR2 YFSETQ. This CDR3 spans 14 amino acids. V shed 4 bases and J 8 bases; nucleotides not matched to a gene: 9. CDR3 in DNA: TGCGCCAGCAGCGAAACAGGGGAGTTTGAGCCCCAGCATTTT. This codes for CASSETGEFEPQHF. The complete variable domain, with remaining parts taken from reference TRBV5-1 and TRBJ1-5, reads KAGVTQTPRYLIKTRGQQVTLSCSPISGHRSVSWYQQTPGQGLQFLFEYFSETQRNKGNFPGRFSGRQFSNSRSEMNVSTLELGDSALYLCASSETGEFEPQHFGDGTRLSIL.

This clonotype was picked up many times. The rearrangement joins TRBV7-2 to TRBJ2-7; 8 nucleotides line up with TRBD1. The junction had 9 bases not matched to a gene; V was cut back by 5 bases and J by 3 bases. Germline CDR1 is SGHTA and CDR2 is FQGNSA. The CDR3 extends over 15 amino acids. CDR3: CASSVGLGQGYEQYF. The CDR3, as DNA: TGTGCCAGCAGCGTAGGCCTAGGACAGGGCTACGAGCAGTACTTC.

The CDR3 sequence is CASSLIGWSTGEKLFF. The CDR3, as DNA: TGTGCCAGCAGCTTAATAGGCTGGTCCACTGGGGAAAAACTGTTTTTT. The chain has TRBV7-8 and TRBJ1-4; D is unresolved. The CDR3 has 16 amino acids. The germline V gene encodes CDR1 SGHVS and CDR2 FQNEAQ. The V gene lost 2 bases and the J gene lost 8 bases, with 18 bases spanning the gap.

V is TRBV5-1 and J is TRBJ2-1; 8 nucleotides line up with TRBD2. Per the germline V gene, CDR1 is SGHRS and CDR2 is YFSETQ. Losses at the gene ends were 2 bases for V and 3 bases for J; bases not matched to a gene: 1. CDR3 length: 14 residues. In DNA form, the CDR3 reads TGCGCCAGCAGCTTCGGGGGGGGCTACAATGAGCAGTTCTTC. Its translation: CASSFGGGYNEQFF.